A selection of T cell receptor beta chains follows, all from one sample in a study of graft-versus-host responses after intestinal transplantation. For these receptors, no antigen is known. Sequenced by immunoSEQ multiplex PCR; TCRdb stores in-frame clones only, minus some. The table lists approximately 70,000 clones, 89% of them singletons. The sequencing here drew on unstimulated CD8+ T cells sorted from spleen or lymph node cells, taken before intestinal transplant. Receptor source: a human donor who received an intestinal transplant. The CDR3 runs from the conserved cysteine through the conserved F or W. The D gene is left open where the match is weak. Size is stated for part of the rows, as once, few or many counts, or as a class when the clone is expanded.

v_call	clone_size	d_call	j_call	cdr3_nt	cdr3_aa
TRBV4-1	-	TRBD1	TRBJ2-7	TGCGCCAGCAGTCTGGGACAGGGGTCCTACGAGCAGTACTTC	CASSLGQGSYEQYF
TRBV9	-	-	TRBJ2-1	TGTGCCAGCAGCGTTGAGGACAGCCACAATGAGCAGTTCTTC	CASSVEDSHNEQFF
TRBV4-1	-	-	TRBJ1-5	TGCGCCAGCAGCCAAGATTGGCGGGAGGAGGATCAGCCCCAGCATTTT	CASSQDWREEDQPQHF
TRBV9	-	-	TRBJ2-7	TGTGCCAGCAGCGTAGGGGCAGGAGGGAACGAGCAGTACTTC	CASSVGAGGNEQYF
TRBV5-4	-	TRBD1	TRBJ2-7	TGTGCCAGCAGCAGGACAGGGTCGCTCGAGCAGTACTTC	CASSRTGSLEQYF
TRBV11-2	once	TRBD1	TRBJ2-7	TGTGCCAGCAGCCCTCAACCGGGACAGGGGTACGAGCAGTACTTC	CASSPQPGQGYEQYF
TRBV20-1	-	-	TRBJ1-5	TGCAGTGCTGGAGCCGGTCAGCCCCAGCATTTT	CSAGAGQPQHF
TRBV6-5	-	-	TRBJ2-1	TGTGCCAGCAGTTTCTCCGGGGTAGAGCAGTTCTTC	CASSFSGVEQFF
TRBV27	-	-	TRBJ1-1	TGTGCCAGCAGTCCCTCTGGGGGCGAGGGAGCTTTCTTT	CASSPSGGEGAFF
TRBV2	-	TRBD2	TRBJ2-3	TGTGCCAGCAGTGACGGACTAGCGGGCCGGGGGGATACGCAGTATTTT	CASSDGLAGRGDTQYF
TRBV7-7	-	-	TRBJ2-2	TGTGCTAGCAGCGAAGACTACAACACCGGGGAGCTGTTTTTT	CASSEDYNTGELFF
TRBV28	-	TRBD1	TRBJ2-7	TGTGCCAGCCGGGACAGGGATGTTGCCTACGAGCAGTACTTC	CASRDRDVAYEQYF
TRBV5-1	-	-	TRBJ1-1	TGCGCCAGCAGCTCGCTGAACAGGGAGAACACTGAAGCTTTCTTT	CASSSLNRENTEAFF
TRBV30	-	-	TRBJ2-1	TGTGCCTGGAGAATAGGGGGGGGGTTTGTTCCCGATGAGCAGTTCTTC	CAWRIGGGFVPDEQFF
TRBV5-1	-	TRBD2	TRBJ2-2	TGCGCCAGCAGCTGGACCGGGACTAGCGGGGAGCTGTTTTTT	CASSWTGTSGELFF
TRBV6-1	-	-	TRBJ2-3	TGTGCCAGCAGGGAGGGGCGGGCACACACAGATACGCAGTATTTT	CASREGRAHTDTQYF
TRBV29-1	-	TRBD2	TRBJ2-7	TGCAGCGCGATTCCGGGAAGCGGGGTAGCGCAGTACTTC	CSAIPGSGVAQYF
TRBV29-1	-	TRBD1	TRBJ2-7	TGCAGCGTTGATTACGAAGGGGGCCGAGAGCAGTACTTC	CSVDYEGGREQYF
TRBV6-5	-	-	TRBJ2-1	TGTGCCAGCAGTTACGGGGGGGCTTCCAATGAGCAGTTCTTC	CASSYGGASNEQFF
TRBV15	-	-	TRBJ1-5	TGTGCCACCAGCGCGTTAACAGGACCCAATCAGCCCCAGCATTTT	CATSALTGPNQPQHF
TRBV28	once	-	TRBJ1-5	TGTGCCAGCAGTCTGGCAGAAAATCAGCCCCAGCATTTT	CASSLAENQPQHF
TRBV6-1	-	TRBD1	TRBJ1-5	TGTGCCAGCAGTGACTGGGACAGGGGGAATCAGCCCCAGCATTTT	CASSDWDRGNQPQHF
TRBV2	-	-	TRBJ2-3	TGTGCCAGCAGTGGTTATAGCACAGATACGCAGTATTTT	CASSGYSTDTQYF
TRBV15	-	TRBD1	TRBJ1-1	TGTGCCACCAGCGCCTGGACAGGCCGGAACACTGAAGCTTTCTTT	CATSAWTGRNTEAFF
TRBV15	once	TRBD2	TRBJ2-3	TGTGCCACCAGCAGAGATTCGGCGGGAGCAAGGGAAGATACGCAGTATTTT	CATSRDSAGAREDTQYF
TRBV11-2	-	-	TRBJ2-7	TGTGCCAGCAGCTTATCTTCCCCCTACTACGAGCAGTACTTC	CASSLSSPYYEQYF
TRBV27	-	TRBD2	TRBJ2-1	TGTGCCAGCAGTGCACTAGCGGGTAAAATATCGGACTACAATGAGCAGTTCTTC	CASSALAGKISDYNEQFF
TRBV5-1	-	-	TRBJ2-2	TGCGCCAGCAGCTTACAGAGCTCCGGGGAGCTGTTTTTT	CASSLQSSGELFF
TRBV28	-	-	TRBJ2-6	TGTGCCGTTTTCGCGCCACCTACCAACGTCCTGACTTTC	CAVFAPPTNVLTF
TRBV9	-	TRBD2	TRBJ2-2	TGTGCCAGCAGCGCCGGGACTAGCAACACCGGGGAGCTGTTTTTT	CASSAGTSNTGELFF
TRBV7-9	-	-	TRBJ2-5	TGTGCCAGCAGCTCTAAGGCCCCGCCGAGCGGGACCCAGTACTTC	CASSSKAPPSGTQYF
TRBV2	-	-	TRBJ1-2	TGTGCCAGCAGACCCAGGGTTAACTATGGCTACACCTTC	CASRPRVNYGYTF
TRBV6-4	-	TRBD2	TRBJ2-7	TGTGCCAGCAGTGAGGATAGCGGGGGGGTAATTAGCTCCTACGAGCAGTACTTC	CASSEDSGGVISSYEQYF
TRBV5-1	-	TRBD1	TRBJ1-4	TGCGCCAGCAGCTCTGAGGGGGCATCGGCTGAAAAACTGTTTTTT	CASSSEGASAEKLFF
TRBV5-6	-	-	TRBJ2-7	TGTGCCAGCAGCTTGGGACAGTCCTACGAGCAGTACTTC	CASSLGQSYEQYF
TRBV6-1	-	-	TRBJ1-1	TGTGCCAGCAGTGAGGAACTCAGGGATGAAGCTTTCTTT	CASSEELRDEAFF
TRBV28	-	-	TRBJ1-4	TGTGCCAGCAGTTCCTACCTGTGGCGGAATGAAAAACTGTTTTTT	CASSSYLWRNEKLFF
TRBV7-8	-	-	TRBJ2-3	TGTGCCAGCAGCTACTTATTGGGACAAGCCACAGATACGCAGTATTTT	CASSYLLGQATDTQYF
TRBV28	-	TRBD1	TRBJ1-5	TGTGCCAGCAGTTGGGGACAGGTCGACAATCAGCCCCAGCATTTT	CASSWGQVDNQPQHF
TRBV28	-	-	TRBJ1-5	TGTGCCAGCAGTTTTCCTAACCGGTTATTCGATAGCAATCAGCCCCAGCATTTT	CASSFPNRLFDSNQPQHF
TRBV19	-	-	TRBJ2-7	TGTGCCAGTACCCCAGGAGGGCATGGCACTTACGAGCAGTACTTC	CASTPGGHGTYEQYF
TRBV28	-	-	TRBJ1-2	TGTGCCAGCATGGACAACGGCTATGGCTACACCTTC	CASMDNGYGYTF
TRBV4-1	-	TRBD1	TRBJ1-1	TGCGCCAGCAGCCAAGATTATGAAGTGGAGGGGGCAGGTGAAGCTTTCTTT	CASSQDYEVEGAGEAFF
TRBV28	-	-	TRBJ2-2	TGTGCCAGCAGTTTTTCTCAGGGAGGAACCGGGGAGCTGTTTTTT	CASSFSQGGTGELFF
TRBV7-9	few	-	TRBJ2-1	TGTGCCAGCAGCTTAGACAGGGAGTCCTACAATGAGCAGTTCTTC	CASSLDRESYNEQFF
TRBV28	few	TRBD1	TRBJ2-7	TGTGCCAGCACCAATTCCAGGGGGACGCAGCAGTACTTC	CASTNSRGTQQYF
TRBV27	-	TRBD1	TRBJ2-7	TGTGCCAGCAGGAGGACAGGGGGCTCCTACGAGCAGTACTTC	CASRRTGGSYEQYF
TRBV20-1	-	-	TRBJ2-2	TGCAGTGCCCCGGGGACCGGGGAGCTGTTTTTT	CSAPGTGELFF
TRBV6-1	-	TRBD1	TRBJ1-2	TGTGCCAGCAGTGATACGGGACAGGGATGGCATGGCTACACCTTC	CASSDTGQGWHGYTF
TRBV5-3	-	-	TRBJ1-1	TGTGCCAGAAGCTGCGGCATTGGCAGGAGGATCACTGAAGCTTTCTTT	CARSCGIGRRITEAFF